A selection of T cell receptor beta chains follows, all from one sample in a study of blood T cell repertoires in COVID-19. Some clones are missing from TCRdb's copy, which holds only in-frame ones; the method was immunoSEQ multiplex PCR. In the table there are about 170,000 clones, roughly 91% of which are singletons. Sequencing was done on a sample of peripheral blood. These receptors were collected from a man younger than 30 with COVID-19, enrolled during active disease. Both conserved end residues are part of each CDR3. D genes are given only for firm matches. Only some rows state a clone size, as once, few, many or a class for expanded clones.

v_gene: TRBV19
len: 15
d_gene: TRBD2
abundance: few
j_gene: TRBJ2-1
CDR3aa: CASSIALAGGFEQFF
CDR3nt: TGTGCCAGTAGTATAGCTCTAGCGGGAGGGTTTGAGCAGTTCTTC

v_gene: TRBV4-2
len: 15
d_gene: NA
abundance: NA
j_gene: TRBJ2-5
CDR3aa: CASSQVSTLQETQYF
CDR3nt: TGTGCCAGCAGCCAAGTGTCTACTCTGCAAGAGACCCAGTACTTC

v_gene: TRBV4-2
len: 14
d_gene: TRBD1
abundance: NA
j_gene: TRBJ1-1
CDR3aa: CASSHGQENTEAFF
CDR3nt: TGTGCCAGCAGCCACGGACAGGAGAACACTGAAGCTTTCTTT

v_gene: TRBV19
len: 15
d_gene: NA
abundance: NA
j_gene: TRBJ1-5
CDR3aa: CASSIGAPGNQPQHF
CDR3nt: TGTGCCAGTAGTATAGGGGCACCGGGGAATCAGCCCCAGCATTTT

v_gene: TRBV5-4
len: 17
d_gene: NA
abundance: NA
j_gene: TRBJ2-1
CDR3aa: CASSWGWRAGPYNEQFF
CDR3nt: TGTGCCAGCAGCTGGGGATGGAGGGCAGGCCCCTACAATGAGCAGTTCTTC

v_gene: TRBV2
len: 13
d_gene: NA
abundance: NA
j_gene: TRBJ2-1
CDR3aa: CASSEAQGGRKFF
CDR3nt: TGTGCCAGCAGTGAAGCGCAGGGGGGCCGGAAGTTCTTC

v_gene: TRBV27
len: 15
d_gene: NA
abundance: NA
j_gene: TRBJ1-2
CDR3aa: CASSLSGGRGYGYTF
CDR3nt: TGTGCCAGCAGTTTATCGGGGGGGCGAGGCTATGGCTACACCTTC

v_gene: TRBV7-2
len: 15
d_gene: NA
abundance: NA
j_gene: TRBJ2-1
CDR3aa: CASSLVIKGIDEQFF
CDR3nt: TGTGCCAGCAGCTTAGTCATTAAGGGGATCGATGAGCAGTTCTTC

v_gene: TRBV7-2
len: 17
d_gene: TRBD2
abundance: NA
j_gene: TRBJ2-3
CDR3aa: CASSLVAGGTSTDTQYF
CDR3nt: TGTGCCAGCAGCTTAGTGGCGGGAGGAACTAGCACAGATACGCAGTATTTT

v_gene: TRBV7-9
len: 14
d_gene: TRBD1
abundance: NA
j_gene: TRBJ2-1
CDR3aa: CASSPDRVGDEQFF
CDR3nt: TGTGCCAGCAGCCCCGACAGGGTCGGAGATGAGCAGTTCTTC

v_gene: TRBV10-3
len: 13
d_gene: TRBD2
abundance: NA
j_gene: TRBJ2-1
CDR3aa: CASGGRGYNEQFF
CDR3nt: TGTGCCTCGGGAGGGCGGGGCTACAATGAGCAGTTCTTC

v_gene: TRBV29-1
len: 14
d_gene: NA
abundance: many
j_gene: TRBJ2-3
CDR3aa: CSVVARSSTDTQYF
CDR3nt: TGCAGCGTTGTCGCGAGATCTAGCACAGATACGCAGTATTTT

v_gene: TRBV11-2
len: 13
d_gene: NA
abundance: NA
j_gene: TRBJ2-7
CDR3aa: CASSLGPFREQYF
CDR3nt: TGTGCCAGCAGCTTAGGTCCCTTCCGCGAGCAGTACTTC

v_gene: TRBV5-5
len: 15
d_gene: TRBD1
abundance: NA
j_gene: TRBJ1-5
CDR3aa: CASSLEDRELEPQHF
CDR3nt: TGTGCCAGCAGCTTGGAGGACAGGGAGTTGGAGCCCCAGCATTTT

v_gene: TRBV4-3
len: 16
d_gene: TRBD2
abundance: NA
j_gene: TRBJ2-1
CDR3aa: CASSPEDGRRENEQFF
CDR3nt: TGCGCCAGCAGCCCGGAAGACGGGAGGAGGGAGAATGAGCAGTTCTTC

v_gene: TRBV19
len: 15
d_gene: TRBD1
abundance: NA
j_gene: TRBJ1-5
CDR3aa: CASTLGQGRDQPQHF
CDR3nt: TGTGCCAGTACCCTGGGACAGGGACGGGATCAGCCCCAGCATTTT

v_gene: TRBV21-1
len: 20
d_gene: NA
abundance: NA
j_gene: TRBJ2-7
CDR3aa: CASSKDGGGDHGKLSYEQYF
CDR3nt: TGTGCCAGCAGCAAAGATGGGGGAGGGGATCACGGTAAATTATCCTACGAGCAGTACTTC

v_gene: TRBV7-3
len: 15
d_gene: NA
abundance: NA
j_gene: TRBJ2-1
CDR3aa: CASSLDFSSYNEQFF
CDR3nt: TGTGCCAGCAGCTTAGACTTTAGCTCCTACAATGAGCAGTTCTTC

v_gene: TRBV7-2
len: 15
d_gene: TRBD1
abundance: NA
j_gene: TRBJ2-1
CDR3aa: CASSSEPGQAHEQFF
CDR3nt: TGTGCCAGCAGCAGTGAACCGGGACAGGCTCATGAGCAGTTCTTC

v_gene: TRBV28
len: 17
d_gene: TRBD1
abundance: NA
j_gene: TRBJ1-2
CDR3aa: CASSSFWGQGGFYGYTF
CDR3nt: TGTGCCAGCAGCTCATTTTGGGGACAGGGGGGATTCTATGGCTACACCTTC

v_gene: TRBV4-3
len: 17
d_gene: NA
abundance: once
j_gene: TRBJ2-3
CDR3aa: CASSQDSASALTDTQYF
CDR3nt: TGCGCCAGCAGCCAAGATTCGGCTAGCGCCCTCACAGATACGCAGTATTTT

v_gene: TRBV7-9
len: 16
d_gene: TRBD2
abundance: once
j_gene: TRBJ2-7
CDR3aa: CASSLSLSGRGYEQYF
CDR3nt: TGTGCCAGCAGCTTAAGTCTGAGCGGGAGGGGGTACGAGCAGTACTTC

v_gene: TRBV11-1
len: 13
d_gene: NA
abundance: NA
j_gene: TRBJ2-7
CDR3aa: CASSPLYYYEQYF
CDR3nt: TGTGCCAGCAGCCCCCTTTATTACTACGAGCAGTACTTC